These T cell receptor beta chains were read from a single sample in a study of CD8+ T cells in alopecia areata. TCRdb's table, derived via immunoSEQ multiplex PCR, lists solely in-frame clones and lacks some. The table includes about 150,000 clones, approximately 45% detected once. The sequenced material came from CD4+ T cells sorted from blood. Every receptor here comes from a human donor with alopecia areata. Both conserved end residues are part of each CDR3. The order of the fields is CDR3 protein, CDR3 DNA, clone size, D gene, V gene, J gene. The D gene is left open where the match is weak. For some rows the clone size is stated as once, few or many, or as a class when expanded; others skip it.

CSVALGGYFEAFF	TGCAGCGTTGCCTTGGGGGGGTACTTTGAAGCTTTCTTT	-	-	TRBV29-1	TRBJ1-1
CASGWTSTDTQYF	TGTGCCAGTGGATGGACTAGCACAGATACGCAGTATTTT	-	-	TRBV28	TRBJ2-3
CSSTELYGYTF	TGCAGCTCAACAGAGCTCTATGGCTACACCTTC	-	-	TRBV29-1	TRBJ1-2
CASSQEGQARYEQFF	TGTGCCAGCAGCCAAGAGGGCCAGGCGAGATATGAGCAGTTCTTC	-	-	TRBV4-2	TRBJ2-1
CASSPSAGAETQYF	TGTGCCAGCTCACCATCCGCAGGGGCGGAGACCCAGTACTTC	-	-	TRBV18	TRBJ2-5
CASSGQMNTEAFF	TGTGCCAGCAGTGGACAGATGAACACTGAAGCTTTCTTT	few	-	TRBV28	TRBJ1-1
CASSLAPGVEQFF	TGTGCCAGCAGCTTAGCGCCGGGCGTAGAGCAGTTCTTC	-	-	TRBV7-9	TRBJ2-1
CAWSVQFYGYTF	TGTGCCTGGAGTGTACAGTTCTATGGCTACACCTTC	-	-	TRBV30	TRBJ1-2
CASSLDLAGGKNIQYF	TGCGCCAGCAGCTTGGACCTAGCGGGGGGGAAAAACATTCAGTACTTC	-	TRBD2	TRBV5-1	TRBJ2-4
CSQFVLAGGETQYF	TGCAGCCAGTTCGTCCTAGCGGGAGGAGAGACCCAGTACTTC	few	TRBD2	TRBV29-1	TRBJ2-5
CASRTTGEVTEAFF	TGTGCCAGCAGGACTACAGGGGAGGTCACTGAAGCTTTCTTT	-	TRBD1	TRBV6-6	TRBJ1-1
CSSRWGLGTDTQYF	TGCAGCTCAAGGTGGGGACTAGGAACAGATACGCAGTATTTT	-	TRBD2	TRBV29-1	TRBJ2-3
CSVRQVNTEAFF	TGCAGCGTCCGACAGGTGAACACTGAAGCTTTCTTT	few	-	TRBV29-1	TRBJ1-1
CSVEVLQGDYGYTF	TGCAGCGTTGAAGTTCTACAGGGTGACTATGGCTACACCTTC	few	-	TRBV29-1	TRBJ1-2
CASSLNIYEQYF	TGTGCCAGCAGCTTAAACATCTACGAGCAGTACTTC	-	-	TRBV7-9	TRBJ2-7
CASSPIRTPYEQYF	TGTGCCAGCAGCCCCATTCGGACACCCTACGAGCAGTACTTC	-	-	TRBV11-2	TRBJ2-7
CASSLDGVESYTF	TGCGCCAGCAGCTTGGACGGGGTAGAGAGCTACACCTTC	-	-	TRBV5-1	TRBJ1-2
CASSLDNQETQYF	TGTGCCAGCAGCCTGGACAACCAAGAGACCCAGTACTTC	few	-	TRBV7-9	TRBJ2-5
CASSYLPPNSYEQYF	TGCGCCAGCAGCTATCTCCCTCCAAACTCCTACGAGCAGTACTTC	-	-	TRBV5-1	TRBJ2-7
CASSAGGPGEQYF	TGCGCCAGCAGCGCGGGAGGGCCTGGCGAGCAGTACTTC	-	TRBD2	TRBV5-1	TRBJ2-7
CSAQKTSSYEQYF	TGCAGCGCCCAGAAGACTAGCTCCTATGAGCAGTACTTC	-	TRBD2	TRBV29-1	TRBJ2-7
CASSFGLAGPSNEQFF	TGTGCCAGCAGCTTCGGATTAGCGGGACCTAGCAATGAGCAGTTCTTC	-	TRBD2	TRBV7-9	TRBJ2-1
CASSTERGNYEQYF	TGTGCCAGTAGTACCGAGCGGGGAAACTACGAGCAGTACTTC	-	TRBD2	TRBV19	TRBJ2-7
CASSLVEGAAQYF	TGTGCCAGCAGCTTAGTTGAAGGGGCGGCCCAGTACTTC	once	-	TRBV7-2	TRBJ2-5
CASSEVRGETQYF	TGTGCCAGCAGTGAAGTCAGGGGAGAGACCCAGTACTTC	-	-	TRBV2	TRBJ2-5
CASSAGLVLYEQFF	TGTGCCAGCAGCGCGGGACTAGTACTCTATGAGCAGTTCTTC	medium-sized	TRBD2	TRBV14	TRBJ2-1
CASSELVNPGDTQYF	TGTGCCAGCAGTGAGCTGGTGAACCCTGGGGATACGCAGTATTTT	-	-	TRBV2	TRBJ2-3
CASSEGTGELFF	TGTGCCAGCAGTGAGGGCACCGGGGAGCTGTTTTTT	-	-	TRBV2	TRBJ2-2
CASIPGGLTDTQYF	TGTGCCAGCATCCCGGGGGGGCTCACAGATACGCAGTATTTT	-	TRBD2	TRBV6-6	TRBJ2-3
CASSQGATENIQYF	TGCGCCAGCAGCCAAGGAGCCACAGAAAACATTCAGTACTTC	-	-	TRBV4-1	TRBJ2-4
CATKPGQLETQYF	TGTGCCACCAAACCGGGACAGCTAGAGACCCAGTACTTC	-	TRBD1	TRBV28	TRBJ2-5